This T cell receptor (beta chain) emerged from a study of regulatory T cells in long-lasting Graves disease. The sample holds many counts of this clonotype. Library construction for TCR beta used iRepertoire HTBI primers and Arm-PCR of CDR3 regions. A single record per CDR3 protein comes from TCRdb applying MiXCR to the multiplex PCR reads. The repertoire holds about 460,000 distinct CDR3 sequences, 14% seen once, with about 15% in the top ten. J was trimmed by 2 bases and V by 5 bases; bases with no gene match: 4. This CDR3 comprises 14 residues. Documented time point: newly diagnosed GD, antithyroid drugs for less than 3 months. RNA extracted from PBMCs served as the sequencing template. These data are also associated with another study on T cells in Graves' hyperthyroidism and ophthalmopathy. That publication notes: With a median lead of roughly 6.2 months before onset, the model predicted ophthalmopathy.

This receptor was taken from a woman aged 50 to 60 with Graves disease. The J gene is TRBJ2-3, the V gene TRBV12-3 or TRBV12-4; 7 bases agree with TRBD1. The source was peripheral blood mononuclear cells (PBMCs), collected at new diagnosis, from a patient treated with antithyroid drugs. The CDR3 DNA reads as TGTGCCAGCAGTATACAGGGGTCCACAGATACGCAGTATTTT. Residues: CASSIQGSTDTQYF.